This entry lists 18 T cell receptor beta chains sequenced from one sample in a study of PD-1 blockade in classical Hodgkin lymphoma. Sequencing was performed with immunoSEQ multiplex PCR; in TCRdb, only in-frame clones are kept and a portion is missing. This table has around 35,000 clones, about 86% appearing once. Every single patient, without exception, relapsed after autologous stem cell transplantation, and brentuximab vedotin exposure varied. Sequenced material: peripheral blood mononuclear cells (PBMCs), taken before the second cycle of nivolumab. All receptors derive from a human donor with classical Hodgkin lymphoma.

V and J are TRBV5-1 and TRBJ1-4, with TRBD1 as a possible D gene (5 bases). The V end was cut by 7 bases, the J end by 8 bases, with 18 bases between. CDR1 is SGHRS and CDR2 is YFSETQ in the germline V gene. The CDR3 is 14 amino acids. Written as DNA, the CDR3 is TGCGCCAGCCGGCAGGTAGGGGCTTCCGAAAAACTGTTTTTT. Translated: CASRQVGASEKLFF.

This clone has just one count. The gene calls are TRBV6-5 and TRBJ2-7; D may be TRBD1 (6 bases). The CDR3 runs 12 residues. Trimming took 5 bases from V and 7 from J, leaving 12 bases between them. CDR1 and CDR2 from the germline V gene are MNHEY and SVGAGI. The CDR3 DNA reads as TGTGCCAGCAGTGAACAGGGTCGGGAGCAGTACTTC. Translated, it gives CASSEQGREQYF.

The chain uses TRBV6-1 and TRBJ2-7, with D tentatively TRBD2 (5 bases). The CDR3 sequence is 14 residues long. Per germline, CDR1 MNHNS and CDR2 SASEGT. The V gene lost 8 bases and the J gene lost 0 bases, with 14 bases spanning the gap. CDR3 bases: TGTGCCAGCTTCATAGCCGGGAACTCCTACGAGCAGTACTTC. Its protein product is CASFIAGNSYEQYF.

This clone was detected once. The rearrangement joins TRBV5-6 to TRBJ2-6; tentatively, D is TRBD1 (5 bases). The CDR3 totals 16 residues. The germline CDR1 and CDR2 sequences are SGHDT and YYEEEE. Trimming left V 6 bases short and J 0 bases short, with 13 bases between. The CDR3 reads CASTWGRYSGANVLTF. In DNA, the CDR3 is TGTGCCAGCACCTGGGGCAGATACTCTGGGGCCAACGTCCTGACTTTC.

This clone was counted a single time. Written as DNA, the CDR3 is TGCAGCGGGGGAGGGAGTAACTATGGCTACACCTTC. This encodes CSGGGSNYGYTF. The chain has TRBV29-1 and TRBJ1-2; D call uncertain. The CDR3 covers 12 residues. Looked up from germline, CDR1 is SQVTM and CDR2 is ANQGSEA. Trimming cost V 7 bases and J 1 base, with 10 bases left between them.

The rearrangement uses TRBV10-3 and TRBJ2-3; 9 bases map to TRBD1. The CDR3 loop spans 15 amino acids. Germline CDR1 is ENHRY and CDR2 is SYGVKD. J lost 0 bases, V lost 7 bases, and 5 bases had no gene match. CDR3 bases: TGTGCCATCAACAACAGGGGGCTCAGCACAGATACGCAGTATTTT. As protein: CAINNRGLSTDTQYF.

This clone was detected once. The CDR3 protein is CASRDTGLREQYF. Here the CDR3 DNA reads TGTGCCAGCAGAGATACAGGGCTGAGGGAGCAGTACTTC. This chain connects TRBV6-6 to TRBJ2-7; D may be TRBD1 (6 bases). CDR1 MNHNY and CDR2 SVGAGI come from the germline V gene (reference sequence). The CDR3 is 13 amino acids. The V gene lost 6 bases and the J gene lost 7 bases, with 16 bases spanning the gap.

V usage is TRBV6-5 and J usage is TRBJ1-5, with TRBD1 as a possible D gene (5 bases). Germline V gives CDR1 MNHEY, CDR2 SVGAGI. The CDR3 consists of 14 residues. V was trimmed by 6 bases and J by 2 bases, leaving 11 bases between them. CDR3 protein: CASRRTGRNQPQHF. The DNA for the CDR3 is TGTGCCAGCAGAAGAACAGGTCGCAATCAGCCCCAGCATTTT.

The J gene is TRBJ2-7, the V gene TRBV27; TRBD2 aligns across 14 bases. The germline V gene encodes CDR1 MNHEY and CDR2 SMNVEV (reference sequence). J gave up 1 base and V 4 bases, and 9 bases lay outside the gene matches. There are 18 residues in the CDR3. The CDR3 region has the DNA TGTGCCAGCAGTTCCCAGACTAGCGGGAGGGCCGGGTCCTACGAGCAGTACTTC. The encoded protein is CASSSQTSGRAGSYEQYF.

The chain joins TRBV10-3 to TRBJ2-1, with unresolved D. The CDR3 has 16 residues. Looked up from germline, CDR1 is ENHRY and CDR2 is SYGVKD. V was trimmed by 7 bases and J by 1 base, leaving 17 bases between them. DNA for the CDR3: TGTGCCATCATTCCCCCCCCATGGAAATCCTACAATGAGCAGTTCTTC. Translation: CAIIPPPWKSYNEQFF.

This chain links TRBV29-1 with TRBJ2-7; TRBD2 might be the D (5 bases). CDR3 length: 14 residues. Germline V gives CDR1 SQVTM, CDR2 ANQGSEA. V dropped 4 bases and J dropped 5 bases, with 18 bases sitting between them. In DNA, the CDR3 is TGCAGCGTTGCGGGTGGAGGTAGTATCGACGAGCAGTACTTC. Translating gives CSVAGGGSIDEQYF.

The chain is built from TRBV4-1 and TRBJ2-7; 12 nucleotides align to TRBD2. The V and J ends lost 9 bases and 5 bases, in that order; junction bases with no gene match: 8. In germline, CDR1 is MGHRA, CDR2 YSYEKL. This CDR3 has 14 residues. CDR3 sequence: CASGLAGKKDEQYF. The CDR3 region has the DNA TGCGCCAGTGGACTAGCGGGAAAGAAGGACGAGCAGTACTTC.

The chain has TRBV2 and TRBJ2-2; D unresolved. CDR1 SNHLY and CDR2 FYNNEI come from the germline V gene. V was pared by 7 bases and J by 0 bases, with 12 bases between. CDR3 length equals 15 residues. CDR3 loop: CASKKGGANTGELFF. The CDR3 bases are TGTGCCAGCAAAAAGGGTGGAGCGAACACCGGGGAGCTGTTTTTT.

This sequence joins TRBV4-1 and TRBJ2-1, with D hard to call. Germline CDR1 reads MGHRA; CDR2 reads YSYEKL. The V end was cut by 4 bases, the J end by 3 bases, with 19 bases between. CDR3 length: 17 amino acids. CDR3 amino acids: CASSRLVGGLFYNEQFF. The CDR3, as DNA: TGCGCCAGCAGCCGGCTCGTTGGTGGGCTTTTCTACAATGAGCAGTTCTTC.

J is TRBJ2-5 and V is TRBV29-1; D may be TRBD1 (6 bases). Germline CDR1 is SQVTM and CDR2 is ANQGSEA. CDR3 size: 15 residues. Trimming shortened V by 1 base and J by 5 bases, and 17 bases separated the two germline ends. CDR3 nucleotides: TGCAGCGTTGAAGGGGACCGACAGGCGTGGGAGACCCAGTACTTC. It translates to CSVEGDRQAWETQYF. The full variable domain, completed using reference TRBV29-1 and TRBJ2-5, is SAVISQKPSRDICQRGTSLTIQCQVDSQVTMMFWYRQQPGQSLTLIATANQGSEATYESGFVIDKFPISRPNLTFSTLTVSNMSPEDSSIYLCSVEGDRQAWETQYFGPGTRLLVL.

The J gene is TRBJ1-2, the V gene TRBV5-1; D possibly corresponds to TRBD1 (6 bases). The CDR3 is made up of 17 amino acids. The V and J ends lost 0 bases and 7 bases respectively, with 22 bases between them. The germline V gene encodes CDR1 SGHRS and CDR2 YFSETQ. CDR3 DNA sequence: TGCGCCAGCAGCTTGGATACTCCAACAGGGAGAGGTGGTGGCTACACCTTC. This gives the protein CASSLDTPTGRGGGYTF.

This clone has only one observation. V is TRBV9 and J is TRBJ1-2; TRBD1 matches 7 bases. V dropped 3 bases and J dropped 2; count of bases not matched to a gene: 4. The CDR3 sequence is 14 residues long. Germline values: CDR1 SGDLS, CDR2 YYNGEE. DNA of the CDR3: TGTGCCAGCAGCGGGGGGACAGAGAACTATGGCTACACCTTC. It codes for CASSGGTENYGYTF.

Comment on this clone: Other DNA sequences within the sample encode an identical CDR3. The chain links TRBV7-3 to TRBJ2-5; D not certain. The CDR3 spans 15 residues. Germline CDR1 SGHTA, CDR2 FQGTGA. Trimming shortened V by 4 bases and J by 5 bases, and 17 bases separated the two germline ends. The CDR3, as DNA: TGTGCCAGCAGCTCCGTAGGAGCCAAAGGGGAGACCCAGTACTTC. Protein product: CASSSVGAKGETQYF.